This TCR beta chain was sequenced in a study of blood T cells in healthy people across ages. Overall study findings and caveats: Relative to aged donors, long-lived donors carried more naive CD4+ cells and displayed higher diversity. When one million T cells were used, diversity estimates were thought to be underestimates.

Primers used in a second PCR of roughly 6 to 11 cycles were a sample-barcoded 5' primer and a J-beta primer mix. Each of the cDNA molecules was tagged by a template-switch adaptor with 12 random nucleotides. TCRdb called the 5' RACE reads again in MiXCR, with one record for every CDR3 protein. The sample has 1,500,000 or so distinct CDR3 sequences, approximately 59% seen once; the top ten hold about 6.7%. Per-sample yields of isolated PBMCs were at least 6 million. Germline lookup yields CDR1 SNHLY and CDR2 FYNNEI. The CDR3 runs to 14 residues. J gave up 0 bases and V 6 bases, and 4 bases lay outside the gene matches. Comment on this clonotype: Its antigen is undetermined.

The sample comprised blood. The TCR was taken from a man between 18 and 29 years old in good health. The chain joins TRBV2 to TRBJ1-1, with 7 nucleotides matching TRBD1. CDR3 region: CASRGTAMNTEAFF. The DNA of the CDR3 is TGTGCCAGCAGGGGGACAGCCATGAACACTGAAGCTTTCTTT.